The 18 T cell receptor beta chains in this list originate from one sample, sequenced in a study of T cells after yellow fever vaccination. TCRdb recomputed calls from the 5' RACE reads with MiXCR, one row per CDR3 protein. The top ten hold around 3.3% of the sample, which has approximately 260,000 distinct CDR3 sequences, around 5.2% seen once. The sequencing used CD4+ T cells sorted from PBMCs, collected on the day of the yellow fever booster vaccination. The receptors were gathered from a man aged 18 to 29 who received the YFV17D yellow fever vaccine.

The chain joins TRBV7-9 to TRBJ2-3, with 7 bases identical to TRBD2. Trimming took 5 bases from V and 1 from J; bases not matched to a gene: 9. The germline CDR1 and CDR2 sequences are SEHNR and FQNEAQ (reference sequence). The CDR3 is 16 residues long. The chain's CDR3 is CASSDPQGLRTDTQYF. The CDR3 DNA follows: TGTGCCAGCAGCGACCCCCAGGGACTACGCACAGATACGCAGTATTTT.

The table lists this clonotype with a few counts. The chain employs TRBV18 and TRBJ1-1; no clear D gene. The CDR3 spans 14 residues. With 3 bases removed from V and 5 bases from J, the gap between germline ends came to 13 bases. From germline, CDR1 is KGHSH and CDR2 LQKENI. The CDR3 nucleotides read TGTGCCAGCTCACCTGGGTCCTCTCGGACTGAAGCTTTCTTT. As protein: CASSPGSSRTEAFF. Based on the CDR3 plus reference TRBV18 and TRBJ1-1, the full variable domain is NAGVMQNPRHLVRRRGQEARLRCSPMKGHSHVYWYRQLPEEGLKFMVYLQKENIIDESGMPKERFSAEFPKEGPSILRIQQVVRGDSAAYFCASSPGSSRTEAFFGQGTRLTVV.

The chain is built from TRBV18 and TRBJ1-2; 9 nucleotides agree with TRBD1. Germline V gives CDR1 KGHSH, CDR2 LQKENI. The ends lost 1 base at V and 8 bases at J; junction bases unmatched: 8. The CDR3 length is 15 residues. The CDR3 DNA follows: TGTGCCAGCTCACCACAAGAAAACAGGGGGCAAGGCTACACCTTC. It codes for CASSPQENRGQGYTF. The whole variable domain, filled in from reference TRBV18 and TRBJ1-2, reads NAGVMQNPRHLVRRRGQEARLRCSPMKGHSHVYWYRQLPEEGLKFMVYLQKENIIDESGMPKERFSAEFPKEGPSILRIQQVVRGDSAAYFCASSPQENRGQGYTFGSGTRLTVV.

The CDR3 is CASSPVGLVQYF. The CDR3 DNA follows: TGCGCCAGCAGCCCGGTGGGCTTGGTGCAGTACTTC. The chain uses TRBV5-1 and TRBJ2-7; D gene unclear. Germline V gives CDR1 SGHRS, CDR2 YFSETQ. The CDR3 is 12 amino acids. Trimming shortened V by 4 bases and J by 9 bases, and 14 bases separated the two germline ends.

This clonotype was recorded many times. The rearrangement joins TRBV18 to TRBJ2-5, with a possible D match to TRBD2 (7 bases). The V gene lost 6 bases and the J gene lost 7 bases, with 18 bases spanning the gap. The CDR3 is made up of 14 amino acids. The V gene's germline CDR1 is KGHSH and CDR2 LQKENI. The CDR3 region is CASSPGGGRGTQYF. CDR3 in DNA: TGTGCCAGCTCGCCTGGCGGGGGCCGCGGGACCCAGTACTTC.

The chain is built from TRBV7-2 and TRBJ1-3; D not certain. Germline values: CDR1 SGHTA, CDR2 FQGNSA. The CDR3 is 15 amino acids. V was trimmed by 0 bases and J by 2 bases, leaving 8 bases between them. CDR3 DNA sequence: TGTGCCAGCAGCTTAGCGCTGGCAGCTGGAAACACCATATATTTT. Translation gives CASSLALAAGNTIYF. Using reference TRBV7-2 and TRBJ1-3 for the parts outside the CDR3, the full variable domain is GAGVSQSPSNKVTEKGKDVELRCDPISGHTALYWYRQSLGQGLEFLIYFQGNSAPDKSGLPSDRFSAERTGGSVSTLTIQRTQQEDSAVYLCASSLALAAGNTIYFGEGSWLTVV.

In its sample, this clonotype was seen a few times. This chain uses TRBV3-1 with TRBJ2-3; either TRBD1 or TRBD2 may fit D (5 bases each). Trimming shortened V by 4 bases and J by 5 bases, and 10 bases separated the two germline ends. There are 13 residues in the CDR3. Germline loops: CDR1 LGHDT, CDR2 YNNKEL (reference sequence). The CDR3 nucleotides read TGTGCCAGCAGCCCCGGGACGAAAGATACGCAGTATTTT. This gives the protein CASSPGTKDTQYF.

A few counts support this clonotype. The chain carries TRBV14 and TRBJ2-2, with D unclear. Per germline, CDR1 SGHDN and CDR2 FVKESK. V was trimmed by 1 base and J by 2 bases, leaving 11 bases between them. The CDR3 contains 16 residues. This CDR3 reads CASSQVKELNTGELFF. The CDR3 DNA reads as TGTGCCAGCAGCCAAGTTAAAGAGCTAAACACCGGGGAGCTGTTTTTT.

Many counts were recorded for this clonotype. The CDR3 DNA is TGCGCCAGCAGCCCAGGGCTGTCTGGAAACACCATATATTTT. Its protein product is CASSPGLSGNTIYF. V gene TRBV5-1 combines with J gene TRBJ1-3; D is perhaps TRBD1 (5 bases). Germline assignment: CDR1 SGHRS and CDR2 YFSETQ. The CDR3 is made up of 14 amino acids. V was cut by 4 bases and J by 1 base, with 9 bases left in between.

This clonotype turned up a few times. The rearrangement links TRBV7-2 to TRBJ2-2; D gene ambiguous. Germline loops: CDR1 SGHTA, CDR2 FQGNSA. The length of the CDR3 is 12 residues. Between the trimmed V and J ends, which lost 1 base and 6 bases, there was a span of 3 bases. CDR3 protein: CASSLGPGELFF. The CDR3 bases are TGTGCCAGCAGCTTAGGACCCGGGGAGCTGTTTTTT.

This clonotype appeared a few times. CDR3 in DNA: TGTGCCAGCAGTTACGGGCCGGGACAGGGGGAGGAGACCCAGTACTTC. Translation: CASSYGPGQGEETQYF. The V gene is TRBV6-2 or TRBV6-3, the J gene TRBJ2-5; 11 bases are a match to TRBD1. Germline V gives CDR1 MNHEY, CDR2 SVGEGT. V shed 2 bases, J shed 5 bases, and the junction held 7 bases outside the gene matches. The CDR3 has 16 residues.

This clonotype was observed a handful of times. The chain uses TRBV29-1 and TRBJ2-3; D perhaps matches TRBD2 (5 bases). The V and J ends lost 4 bases and 3 bases respectively, with 8 bases between them. The CDR3 has 12 amino acids. CDR1 and CDR2 from the germline V gene are SQVTM and ANQGSEA. The CDR3 DNA reads TGCAGCGTTGCACGAGGGACAGATACGCAGTATTTT. Its translation: CSVARGTDTQYF.

The V gene is TRBV7-9, the J gene TRBJ1-1; D perhaps matches TRBD1 (5 bases). Between the trimmed V and J ends, which lost 2 bases and 0 bases, there was a span of 7 bases. The CDR3 spans 14 residues. Germline V CDR1 and CDR2: SEHNR, FQNEAQ (reference sequence). The DNA for the CDR3 is TGTGCCAGCAGCTTAACGACAGTGAACACTGAAGCTTTCTTT. Its translation is CASSLTTVNTEAFF.

Ten or more counts support this clonotype. The V and J genes are TRBV24-1 and TRBJ2-3, with D perhaps TRBD1 (7 bases). Trimming removed 2 bases at V and 8 bases at J, with 10 bases between. This CDR3 spans 13 amino acids. Germline assignment: CDR1 KGHDR and CDR2 SFDVKD. DNA for the CDR3: TGTGCCACCAGTGATTGGAGGGACAGTACGCAGTATTTT. Translated: CATSDWRDSTQYF.

The genes are TRBV6-5 and TRBJ1-6, with D maybe TRBD1 (5 bases). Trimming removed 4 bases from V and 8 bases from J, with 12 bases in between. CDR3 size: 14 residues. In germline, CDR1 is MNHEY, CDR2 SVGAGI. This CDR3 is CASSWVGVDSPLHF. The CDR3 DNA reads as TGTGCCAGCAGTTGGGTGGGGGTTGATTCACCCCTCCACTTT.

The V call is TRBV12-3 or TRBV12-4, the J call TRBJ2-1; 8 bases agree with TRBD2. V lost 7 bases, J lost 5 bases, and 7 bases stayed unmatched. This CDR3 has 14 amino acids. CDR3 in DNA: TGTGCCAGCACGATTAGCGGGGCGAACAATGAGCAGTTCTTC. Residues: CASTISGANNEQFF.

There are a few counts of this clonotype. The V gene is TRBV5-1, the J gene TRBJ1-4; 7 positions match TRBD1. The junction had 9 bases not matched to a gene; V was cut back by 5 bases and J by 8 bases. CDR1 is SGHRS, CDR2 YFSETQ, per germline. This CDR3 spans 14 amino acids. For the CDR3, the DNA is TGCGCCAGCAGTTCCGGGACAGCTACCGAAAAACTGTTTTTT. Translated, it gives CASSSGTATEKLFF.

The chain employs TRBV3-1 and TRBJ1-1; D unclear. Germline CDR1 is LGHDT and CDR2 is YNNKEL (reference sequence). CDR3 length: 15 amino acids. V was shortened by 0 bases and J by 1 base, with 9 bases between the two germline ends. The CDR3 region is CASSQEWGGNTEAFF. The DNA of the CDR3 is TGTGCCAGCAGCCAAGAATGGGGTGGGAACACTGAAGCTTTCTTT.